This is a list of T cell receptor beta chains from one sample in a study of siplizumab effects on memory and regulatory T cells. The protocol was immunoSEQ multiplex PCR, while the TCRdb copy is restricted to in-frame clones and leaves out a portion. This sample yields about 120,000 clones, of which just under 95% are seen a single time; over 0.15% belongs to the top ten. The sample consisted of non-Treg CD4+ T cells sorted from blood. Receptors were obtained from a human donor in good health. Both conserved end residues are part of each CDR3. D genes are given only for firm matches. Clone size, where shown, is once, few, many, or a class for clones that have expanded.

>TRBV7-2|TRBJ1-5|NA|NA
TGTGCCAGCAGCTTAGTTGGCAATCAGCCCCAGCATTTT
CASSLVGNQPQHF
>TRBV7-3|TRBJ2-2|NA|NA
TGTGCCAGCAGCTTCTTCGGGCCCCAGATCACCGGGGAGCTGTTTTTT
CASSFFGPQITGELFF
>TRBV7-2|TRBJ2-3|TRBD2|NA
TGTGCCAGCAGCTTAATAGCGGGCGGTACAGATACGCAGTATTTT
CASSLIAGGTDTQYF
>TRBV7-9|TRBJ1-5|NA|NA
TGTGCCAGCAGCGCTGACGGTATCAGCAATCAGCCCCAGCATTTT
CASSADGISNQPQHF
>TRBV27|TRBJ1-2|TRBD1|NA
TGTGCCAGCAGTGCATACAGGGGACTCTATGGCTACACCTTC
CASSAYRGLYGYTF
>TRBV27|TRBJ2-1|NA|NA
TGTGCCAGCAGTTTATGGGGAGAGGTCTACAATGAGCAGTTCTTC
CASSLWGEVYNEQFF
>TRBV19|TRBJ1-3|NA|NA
TGTGCCAGTAGTATAGTGCACGGCAGGGGAATGGGGAACACCATATATTTT
CASSIVHGRGMGNTIYF
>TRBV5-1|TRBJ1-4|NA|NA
TGCGCCAGCAGCTTGGTGTCCTTCCAAACTAATGAAAAACTGTTTTTT
CASSLVSFQTNEKLFF
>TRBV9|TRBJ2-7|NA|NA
TGTGCCAGCAGCGTAGGTTGGTCAGTTTACGAGCAGTACTTC
CASSVGWSVYEQYF
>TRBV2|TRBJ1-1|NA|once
TGTGCCAGCAGTGAGCGGGGCCTTCTTTGGGGCACTGAAGCTTTCTTT
CASSERGLLWGTEAFF
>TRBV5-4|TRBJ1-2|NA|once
TGTGCCAGCTTTGCTACTAGCAACAGGGATGGCTACACCTTC
CASFATSNRDGYTF
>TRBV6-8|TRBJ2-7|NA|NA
TGTGCCAGCAGTTACTCGTGGCAGTCCCACTACGAGCAGTACTTC
CASSYSWQSHYEQYF
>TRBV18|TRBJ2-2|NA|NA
TGTGCCAGCTCTCGGACAGGCGGGGCCGGGGAGCTGTTTTTT
CASSRTGGAGELFF